The 6 T cell receptor beta chains given below trace back to one sample, sequenced in a study of CD8 T cells in Susac syndrome. With random hexamers, reverse transcription was performed on about 0.5 to 1 ug of RNA. MiXCR, applied by TCRdb to the immunoSEQ multiplex PCR reads, yields one record per CDR3 protein. The sample consists of some 190,000 distinct CDR3 sequences, about 94% of them appearing once. What was sequenced was CD4+ T cells from PBMCs. All receptors come from a human donor in good health.

This clonotype has a single count. The V and J genes are TRBV27 and TRBJ1-5, with 7 bases lining up with TRBD1. CDR1 and CDR2 from the germline V gene are MNHEY and SMNVEV (reference sequence). The CDR3 contains 16 residues. V lost 4 bases and J lost 4; bases outside the gene matches: 10. CDR3 in amino acids: CASSSYDRDGNQPQHF. The CDR3 DNA follows: TGTGCCAGCAGTTCCTACGACAGGGACGGTAATCAGCCCCAGCATTTT.

This clonotype was seen a single time. The chain is built from TRBV5-6 and TRBJ2-5, with a weak D call TRBD2 (7 bases). V dropped 2 bases and J dropped 5 bases, with 16 bases sitting between them. The CDR3 length is 15 residues. Germline CDR1 SGHDT, CDR2 YYEEEE. The CDR3 spells CASSFPGGGAETQYF. In DNA, the CDR3 is TGTGCCAGCAGCTTTCCGGGCGGGGGCGCGGAGACCCAGTACTTC. The complete variable domain, with remaining parts taken from reference TRBV5-6 and TRBJ2-5, reads DAGVTQSPTHLIKTRGQQVTLRCSPKSGHDTVSWYQQALGQGPQFIFQYYEEEERQRGNFPDRFSGHQFPNYSSELNVNALLLGDSALYLCASSFPGGGAETQYFGPGTRLLVL.

This clonotype was seen a handful of times. This chain joins TRBV10-3 and TRBJ2-7; D uncertain. V was trimmed by 2 bases and J by 2 bases, leaving 7 bases between them. The CDR3 covers 13 residues. Germline V gives CDR1 ENHRY, CDR2 SYGVKD. The CDR3 protein is CAISERTTYEQYF. The CDR3 DNA follows: TGTGCCATCAGTGAGCGAACCACCTACGAGCAGTACTTC.

The rearrangement links TRBV12-3 or TRBV12-4 to TRBJ2-2; 8 bases fit TRBD1. The CDR3 has 14 residues. V lost 7 bases to trimming and J lost 4 bases; unmatched junction nucleotides: 5. Here the CDR3 DNA reads TGTGCCAGCATCCTGGGACAGGCCACCGGGGAGCTGTTTTTT. It encodes CASILGQATGELFF.

V and J are TRBV12-3 or TRBV12-4 and TRBJ2-7; D is tentatively TRBD1 or TRBD2 (5 bases each). The length of the CDR3 is 14 residues. Between the trimmed V and J ends, which lost 7 bases and 0 bases, there was a span of 13 bases. The CDR3 bases are TGTGCCAGCACTCGAGGGGTTCGCTCCTACGAGCAGTACTTC. Translated: CASTRGVRSYEQYF.

This clonotype was recorded once. CDR3 protein: CASSRGDRGSEAFF. CDR3 in DNA: TGTGCCAGCAGCAGAGGGGACAGGGGCTCTGAAGCTTTCTTT. The chain links TRBV7-8 to TRBJ1-1; 10 bases align to TRBD1. Germline trimming cut 5 bases from V and 6 bases from J; bases unmatched to any gene: 6. The CDR3 covers 14 residues. The germline V gene encodes CDR1 SGHVS and CDR2 FQNEAQ.